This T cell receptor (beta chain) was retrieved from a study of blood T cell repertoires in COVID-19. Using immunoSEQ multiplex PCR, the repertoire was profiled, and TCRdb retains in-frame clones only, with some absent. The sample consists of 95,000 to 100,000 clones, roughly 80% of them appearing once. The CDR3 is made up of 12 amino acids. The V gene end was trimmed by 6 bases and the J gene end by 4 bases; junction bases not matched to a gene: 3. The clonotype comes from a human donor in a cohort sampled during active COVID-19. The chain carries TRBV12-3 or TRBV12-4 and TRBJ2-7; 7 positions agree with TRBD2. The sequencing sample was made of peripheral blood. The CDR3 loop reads CASSQREYEQYF. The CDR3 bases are TGTGCCAGCAGCCAGCGGGAATACGAGCAGTACTTC.